Listed below are T cell receptor beta chains from one sample, sequenced in a study of chemoradiotherapy in HPV16-positive cancers. Some clones are missing from TCRdb's copy, which holds only in-frame ones; the method was immunoSEQ multiplex PCR. Of around 6,600 clones listed, over 75% are singletons. The specimen was tumor tissue, collected from a patient who underwent chemoradiotherapy. The source of these receptors is a human donor with HPV-associated anogenital cancer. CDR3s include the opening cysteine and the closing phenylalanine or tryptophan. Fields, in order: CDR3 length, D gene, V gene, J gene, clone size, CDR3 DNA, CDR3 protein. A D gene is named only where the DNA matches it firmly. Only part of the rows carry a size: once, few, many, or a class if the clone is expanded.

cdr3_length: 17
d_call: TRBD2
v_call: TRBV7-9
j_call: TRBJ2-5
clone_size: .
cdr3_nt: TGTGCCAGCAGTGCCGGGACTAGCGGGGTCACCCAGAAGACCCAGTACTTC
cdr3_aa: CASSAGTSGVTQKTQYF

cdr3_length: 15
d_call: .
v_call: TRBV4-3
j_call: TRBJ1-3
clone_size: .
cdr3_nt: TGCGCCAGCAGCCCGAAGGGGAGCTCTGGAAACACCATATATTTT
cdr3_aa: CASSPKGSSGNTIYF

cdr3_length: 13
d_call: .
v_call: TRBV5-4
j_call: TRBJ2-5
clone_size: .
cdr3_nt: TGTGCCAGCAGCTTGAACTCACAAGAGACCCAGTACTTC
cdr3_aa: CASSLNSQETQYF

cdr3_length: 15
d_call: TRBD1
v_call: TRBV6-1
j_call: TRBJ2-1
clone_size: .
cdr3_nt: TGTGCCAGCAGTGAACCGGGACAGGGCTTTCATGAGCAGTTCTTC
cdr3_aa: CASSEPGQGFHEQFF

cdr3_length: 15
d_call: .
v_call: TRBV4-3
j_call: TRBJ2-7
clone_size: .
cdr3_nt: TGCGCCAGCAGCCAAGATCCCGGTATTCCCTACGAGCAGTACTTC
cdr3_aa: CASSQDPGIPYEQYF

cdr3_length: 14
d_call: TRBD1
v_call: TRBV2
j_call: TRBJ1-1
clone_size: .
cdr3_nt: TGTGCCAGCAGTGTTCGGACAGGGAACACTGAAGCTTTCTTT
cdr3_aa: CASSVRTGNTEAFF

cdr3_length: 15
d_call: .
v_call: TRBV28
j_call: TRBJ1-2
clone_size: .
cdr3_nt: TGTGCCAGCAGTTTGGGTTTTGGGGGGGTCTATGGCTACACCTTC
cdr3_aa: CASSLGFGGVYGYTF

cdr3_length: 13
d_call: .
v_call: TRBV7-6
j_call: TRBJ2-7
clone_size: .
cdr3_nt: TGTGCCAGCAGTCTTGGACCCAATTACGAGCAGTACTTC
cdr3_aa: CASSLGPNYEQYF

cdr3_length: 13
d_call: .
v_call: TRBV30
j_call: TRBJ1-1
clone_size: once
cdr3_nt: TGTGCCTGGAGTGCAAGACGGGGGACTGAAGCTTTCTTT
cdr3_aa: CAWSARRGTEAFF

cdr3_length: 14
d_call: .
v_call: TRBV19
j_call: TRBJ1-5
clone_size: .
cdr3_nt: TGTGCCAGTAGTATAGTAAATAGCAATCAGCCCCAGCATTTT
cdr3_aa: CASSIVNSNQPQHF

cdr3_length: 16
d_call: TRBD1
v_call: TRBV5-1
j_call: TRBJ1-6
clone_size: .
cdr3_nt: TGCGCCAGCAGCCCTGAACCACCAGGGGGGGGATCACCCCTCCACTTT
cdr3_aa: CASSPEPPGGGSPLHF

cdr3_length: 16
d_call: .
v_call: TRBV7-9
j_call: TRBJ1-2
clone_size: .
cdr3_nt: TGTGCCAGCAGCTTATACGGCCCCGGAAACTACTATGGCTACACCTTC
cdr3_aa: CASSLYGPGNYYGYTF

cdr3_length: 14
d_call: .
v_call: TRBV14
j_call: TRBJ2-5
clone_size: .
cdr3_nt: TGTGCCAGCAGCCAAGGGGGACTCCAAGGGACCCAGTACTTC
cdr3_aa: CASSQGGLQGTQYF

cdr3_length: 17
d_call: TRBD1
v_call: TRBV30
j_call: TRBJ1-1
clone_size: .
cdr3_nt: TGTGCCTGGCTTAAAGGACAGGGGCTAATCATGAACACTGAAGCTTTCTTT
cdr3_aa: CAWLKGQGLIMNTEAFF

cdr3_length: 15
d_call: TRBD1
v_call: TRBV28
j_call: TRBJ2-5
clone_size: .
cdr3_nt: TGTGCCAGCAGTTCCACCTCTGACAGGGTGGAGACCCAGTACTTC
cdr3_aa: CASSSTSDRVETQYF

cdr3_length: 14
d_call: .
v_call: TRBV6-6
j_call: TRBJ1-6
clone_size: .
cdr3_nt: TGTGCCAGCAGTTACGAGGGAAATAGGACACCCCTCCACTTT
cdr3_aa: CASSYEGNRTPLHF

cdr3_length: 13
d_call: .
v_call: TRBV29-1
j_call: TRBJ2-7
clone_size: .
cdr3_nt: TGCAGCGTTGAGGACCGGAGCTCCTACGAGCAGTACTTC
cdr3_aa: CSVEDRSSYEQYF

cdr3_length: 13
d_call: .
v_call: TRBV2
j_call: TRBJ2-2
clone_size: few
cdr3_nt: TGTGCCAGCAGTGAAGTTCGCACCGGGGAGCTGTTTTTT
cdr3_aa: CASSEVRTGELFF

cdr3_length: 13
d_call: .
v_call: TRBV6-6
j_call: TRBJ2-7
clone_size: .
cdr3_nt: TGTGCCAGCAGTTACACAGGGTCCTACGAGCAGTACTTC
cdr3_aa: CASSYTGSYEQYF

cdr3_length: 15
d_call: .
v_call: TRBV6-5
j_call: TRBJ2-5
clone_size: .
cdr3_nt: TGTGCCAGCAGTTACTCGAGAGCCATGTTAATCCCGCAGTACTTC
cdr3_aa: CASSYSRAMLIPQYF

cdr3_length: 11
d_call: .
v_call: TRBV28
j_call: TRBJ1-2
clone_size: .
cdr3_nt: TGTGCCAGCAGTTTAGCGGATGGCTACACCTTC
cdr3_aa: CASSLADGYTF